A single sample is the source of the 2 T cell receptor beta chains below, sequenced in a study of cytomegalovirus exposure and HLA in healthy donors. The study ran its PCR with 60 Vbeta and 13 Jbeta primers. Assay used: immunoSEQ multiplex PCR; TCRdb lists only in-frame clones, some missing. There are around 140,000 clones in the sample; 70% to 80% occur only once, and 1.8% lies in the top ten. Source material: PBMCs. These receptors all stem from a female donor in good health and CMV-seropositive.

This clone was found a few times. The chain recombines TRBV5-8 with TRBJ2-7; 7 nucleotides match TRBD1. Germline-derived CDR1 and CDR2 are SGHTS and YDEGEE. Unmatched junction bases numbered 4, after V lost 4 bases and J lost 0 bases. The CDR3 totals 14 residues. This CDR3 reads CASSDGTDSYEQYF. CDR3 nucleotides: TGTGCCAGCAGCGATGGGACAGACTCCTACGAGCAGTACTTC.

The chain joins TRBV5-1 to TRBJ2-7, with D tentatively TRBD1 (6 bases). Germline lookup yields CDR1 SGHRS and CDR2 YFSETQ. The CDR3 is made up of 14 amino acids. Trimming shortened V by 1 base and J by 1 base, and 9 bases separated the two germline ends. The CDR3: CASSLTTGSYEQYF. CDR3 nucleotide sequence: TGCGCCAGCAGCTTGACAACAGGGTCCTACGAGCAGTACTTC.